This T cell receptor (beta chain) was sequenced for a study of T cell responses to AZD1222 COVID-19 vaccine. About the research overall: Doses given second, at about 4 or about 12 weeks, were pooled. Study-level findings and limits: Without day 14 samples, only post-peak T cell repertoires were studied. The donor cohort was predominantly white British with a female majority, and clonal diversity may have been underestimated.

Turning to this clone: Antigen unknown.

Generated by immunoSEQ multiplex PCR, the TCRdb table keeps only in-frame clones and is missing some. In the table there are approximately 110,000 clones, around 94% of which are singletons. The length of the CDR3 is 13 residues. V gave up 3 bases and J gave up 7 bases, with 7 bases separating them. CDR1 and CDR2 from the germline V gene are LGHDT and YNNKEL (reference sequence). The V and J genes are TRBV3-1 (or the pseudogene TRBV3-2) and TRBJ1-6, with D perhaps matching TRBD1 (5 bases). The TCR comes from an adult in good health. The sample was peripheral blood, taken on day 0 of AZD1222 vaccination. CDR3 loop: CASSQRGNSPLHF. The CDR3 region has the DNA TGTGCCAGCAGCCAGCGGGGGAATTCACCCCTCCACTTT.